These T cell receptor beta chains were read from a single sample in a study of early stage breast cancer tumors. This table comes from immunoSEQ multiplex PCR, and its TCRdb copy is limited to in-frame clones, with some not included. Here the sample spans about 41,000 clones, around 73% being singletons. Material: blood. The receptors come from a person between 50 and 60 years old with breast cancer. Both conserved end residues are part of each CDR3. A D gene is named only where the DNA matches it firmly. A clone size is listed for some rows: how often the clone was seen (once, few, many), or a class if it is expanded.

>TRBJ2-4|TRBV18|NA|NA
TGTGCCAGCTCCTCCTACGGGGAAAACATTCAGTACTTC
CASSSYGENIQYF
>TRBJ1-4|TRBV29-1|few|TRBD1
TGCAGCGTTGGACGGGGACAGAGTGAAAAACTGTTTTTT
CSVGRGQSEKLFF
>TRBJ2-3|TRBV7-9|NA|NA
TGTGCCAGCAGACCTAACCAGGGTAATACGCAGTATTTT
CASRPNQGNTQYF
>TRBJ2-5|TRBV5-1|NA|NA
TGCGCCAGCAGCTTGGTGCCCCGGGAGACCCAGTACTTC
CASSLVPRETQYF
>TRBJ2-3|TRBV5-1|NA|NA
TGCGCCAGCTCCCCCGACAACACAGATACGCAGTATTTT
CASSPDNTDTQYF
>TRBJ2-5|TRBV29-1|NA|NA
TGCAGCGCAGACCCCGCGGGAGAGACCCAGTACTTC
CSADPAGETQYF
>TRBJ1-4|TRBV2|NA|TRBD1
TGTGCCAGCAGCCAACGGACAGGAAATGAAAAACTGTTTTTT
CASSQRTGNEKLFF
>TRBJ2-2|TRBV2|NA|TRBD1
TGTGCCAGCAGTGAAGCGGGACAGGGGGCCACCGGGGAGCTGTTTTTT
CASSEAGQGATGELFF
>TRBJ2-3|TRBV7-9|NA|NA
TGTGCCAGCAGCTGGGGACTGGCGACAGATACGCAGTATTTT
CASSWGLATDTQYF
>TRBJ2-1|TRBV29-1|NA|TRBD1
TGCAGCGTAGCACAGGGGGAGAATGAGCAGTTCTTC
CSVAQGENEQFF
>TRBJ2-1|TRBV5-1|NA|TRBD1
TGCGCCAGCAGCGCCCGGGGACAGGGACCTCTCAATGAGCAGTTCTTC
CASSARGQGPLNEQFF
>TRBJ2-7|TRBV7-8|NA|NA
TGTGCCAGCAGCTCACAGGGCGTTTCCTCCGAGCAGTACTTC
CASSSQGVSSEQYF
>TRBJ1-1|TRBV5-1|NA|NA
TGCGCCAGCAGCTTGAGGCAGCAGGACACTGAAGCTTTCTTT
CASSLRQQDTEAFF
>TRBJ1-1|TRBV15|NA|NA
TGTGCCACCAGCAGAGATTGGGGGCGGGAGGGAGCTTTCTTT
CATSRDWGREGAFF
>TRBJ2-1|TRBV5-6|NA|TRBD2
TGTGCCAGCAGCTTAGTTCGACTAGCGATTGAGCAGTTCTTC
CASSLVRLAIEQFF
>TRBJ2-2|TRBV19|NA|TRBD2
TGTGCCAGTAGTATCGGGGGGACGGTCGTTAACACCGGGGAGCTGTTTTTT
CASSIGGTVVNTGELFF
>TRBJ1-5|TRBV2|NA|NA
TGTGCCAGCAGAGAAGACGGGAATCAGCCCCAGCATTTT
CASREDGNQPQHF
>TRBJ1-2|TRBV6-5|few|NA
TGTGCCAGCAGGCAACTAGATGGCTACACCTTC
CASRQLDGYTF
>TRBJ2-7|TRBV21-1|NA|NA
TGTGCCAGCAGCAAAGGGACAGGGCTGACCTCCTACGAGCAGTACTTC
CASSKGTGLTSYEQYF
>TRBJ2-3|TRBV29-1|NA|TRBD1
TGCAGCGCAGGGGGCCCAGATACGCAGTATTTT
CSAGGPDTQYF
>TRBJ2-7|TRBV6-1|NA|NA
TGTGCCAGCAGTGTAAGCAGGGGCTACGAGCAGTACTTC
CASSVSRGYEQYF
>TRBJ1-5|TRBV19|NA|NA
TGTGCCAGTAGTGTCCAGGGTTATCAGCCCCAGCATTTT
CASSVQGYQPQHF
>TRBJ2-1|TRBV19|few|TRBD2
TGTGCCAGTAGTATAGGGGGCGGGAGAGGCAATGAGCAGTTCTTC
CASSIGGGRGNEQFF
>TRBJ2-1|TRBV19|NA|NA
TGTGCCAGTAGAATGGCCGGCGGGGCTGAGCAGTTCTTC
CASRMAGGAEQFF
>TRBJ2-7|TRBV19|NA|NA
TGTGCCAGTTCCCCGGCAGGCCGCGAGCAGTACTTC
CASSPAGREQYF
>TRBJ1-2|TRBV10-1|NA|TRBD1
TGCGCCAGCAGTGAGTCGACAGGGACTCCTAACTATGGCTACACCTTC
CASSESTGTPNYGYTF
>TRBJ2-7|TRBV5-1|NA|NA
TGCGCCAGCAGCTTGGGCGGCAGGGTTTACGAGCAGTACTTC
CASSLGGRVYEQYF
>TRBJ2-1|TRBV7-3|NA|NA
TGTGCCAGCCGGTTAGACAGCCACAATGAGCAGTTCTTC
CASRLDSHNEQFF
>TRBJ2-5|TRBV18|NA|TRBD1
TGTGCCAGCTCACTTGACAGGGGCGAGACCCAGTACTTC
CASSLDRGETQYF
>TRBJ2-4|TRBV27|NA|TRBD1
TGTGCCAGCAGTGGTCTGGGGACAGGGAAAAACATTCAGTACTTC
CASSGLGTGKNIQYF
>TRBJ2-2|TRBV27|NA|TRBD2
TGTGCCAGCAGTCCCCTCCGCAGCGGGGGTATCGCCGGGGAGCTGTTTTTT
CASSPLRSGGIAGELFF
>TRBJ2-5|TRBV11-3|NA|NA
TGTGCCAGCACCATGGACAGCTACCAAGAGACCCAGTACTTC
CASTMDSYQETQYF
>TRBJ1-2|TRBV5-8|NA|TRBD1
TGTGCCAGCAGCTTGGGGGACAGGGGAAGCGGCGGCTACACCTTC
CASSLGDRGSGGYTF
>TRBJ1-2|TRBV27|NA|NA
TGTGCCAGCAGTTTGTTAGGACAGAACTATGGCTACACCTTC
CASSLLGQNYGYTF
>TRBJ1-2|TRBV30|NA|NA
TGTGCCTGGAGTGCTCAAGCGAAGGTCAACACCTTC
CAWSAQAKVNTF
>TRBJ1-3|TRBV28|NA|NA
TGTGCCAGCACTGAACAGGTACAGAGCTCTGGAAACACCATATATTTT
CASTEQVQSSGNTIYF
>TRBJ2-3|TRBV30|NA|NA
TGTGCCTGGAGTCCCCCAGTGGGGCTCACAGATACGCAGTATTTT
CAWSPPVGLTDTQYF
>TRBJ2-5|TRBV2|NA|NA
TGTGCCAGCAGAGGTTGGGACTTGGAAGAGACCCAGTACTTC
CASRGWDLEETQYF
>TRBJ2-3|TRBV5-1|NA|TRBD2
TGCGCCAGCAGCGCCGGGACTAGCGGGAGGGGACTCACAGATACGCAGTATTTT
CASSAGTSGRGLTDTQYF
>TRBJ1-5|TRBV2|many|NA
TGTGCCAGCAGTGAAGCCCCACTGGGAGATGTACAGCCCCAGCATTTT
CASSEAPLGDVQPQHF
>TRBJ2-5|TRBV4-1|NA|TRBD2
TGCGCCAGCAGCGGAGGGACTAGGGTTGGAGAGACCCAGTACTTC
CASSGGTRVGETQYF
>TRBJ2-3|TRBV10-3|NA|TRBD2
TGTGCCATCAGTCGGACTAGCGGGGGCTCCTACACAGATACGCAGTATTTT
CAISRTSGGSYTDTQYF
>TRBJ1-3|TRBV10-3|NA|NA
TGTGCCATCAGTGAGTCGGGGCAGCTCGGAAACACCATATATTTT
CAISESGQLGNTIYF
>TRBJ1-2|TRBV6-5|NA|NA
TGTGCCAGCAGTTCTACTACGGGGGGCTACACCTTC
CASSSTTGGYTF
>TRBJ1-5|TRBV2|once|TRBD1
TGTGCCAGCAGTCCCGGGACAGGGTACAATCAGCCCCAGCATTTT
CASSPGTGYNQPQHF
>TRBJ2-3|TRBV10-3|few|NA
TGTGCCAACAGTAGGACACCTGGGGATACGCAGTATTTT
CANSRTPGDTQYF
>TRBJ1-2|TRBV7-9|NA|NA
TGTGCCAGCAGCTTAGAGAATCGGGGCTACACCTTC
CASSLENRGYTF
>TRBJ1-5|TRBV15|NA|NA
TGTGCCACCAGCAGGGGGGGGAGCAATCAGCCCCAGCATTTT
CATSRGGSNQPQHF
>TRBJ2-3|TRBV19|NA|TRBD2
TGTGCCAGTAGTATGGAGGTCACACTAGCGGGGGGACCCACAGATACGCAGTATTTT
CASSMEVTLAGGPTDTQYF
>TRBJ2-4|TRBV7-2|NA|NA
TGTGCCAGCAGCCTCCTGTCAGGGAACATTCAGTACTTC
CASSLLSGNIQYF
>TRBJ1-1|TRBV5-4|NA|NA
TGTGCCAGCAGCTTGTATCGCACTGAAGCTTTCTTT
CASSLYRTEAFF
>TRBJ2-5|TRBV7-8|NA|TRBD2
TGTGCCAGCAGCTTGACTAGCGGGGGCTTAGAGACCCAGTACTTC
CASSLTSGGLETQYF
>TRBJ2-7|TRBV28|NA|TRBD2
TGTGCCAGCAGACCGACTAGCGGGAGATTCGACGAGCAGTACTTC
CASRPTSGRFDEQYF
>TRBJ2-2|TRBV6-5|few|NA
TGTGCCAGCAGCCCAGGGACCGGGGAGCTGTTTTTT
CASSPGTGELFF
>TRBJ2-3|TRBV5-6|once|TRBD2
TGTGCCAGCAGCTTGGATCTAGCGGTGGTCGGGGATACGCAGTATTTT
CASSLDLAVVGDTQYF
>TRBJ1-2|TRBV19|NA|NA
TGTGCCAGTAGCGATCGGGTTGGCTACACCTTC
CASSDRVGYTF
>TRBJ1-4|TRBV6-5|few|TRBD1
TGTGCCAGCAGGACAGGGAATGAAAAACTGTTTTTT
CASRTGNEKLFF